These 28 T cell receptor beta chains originate from one sample sequenced in a study of technical replicates of blood from a few donors (dated 2017 in TCRdb). Library generation was performed with the immunoSEQ multiplex PCR assay. This immuneACCESS table, as held by TCRdb, lists in-frame sequences with V and J called but not all clones. Of the missing ones, under half trace to an unresolved V gene in checked studies; the others have no known cause. Across this sample there are approximately 82,000 clones, with 96% seen only once. The top ten clonotypes cover roughly 0.34% of the sample. Sequenced: T cells isolated from PBMCs. These receptors originate from a human donor in good health.

J is TRBJ1-5 and V is TRBV5-1; no definite D call. The V end lost 3 bases, the J end lost 4 bases, and 8 bases lay between the germline ends. The CDR3 has 13 residues. The germline V gene has CDR1 SGHRS and CDR2 YFSETQ. DNA for the CDR3: TGCGCCAGCAGCTCCACAGTAAATCAGCCCCAGCATTTT. Its translation: CASSSTVNQPQHF.

J is TRBJ2-5 and V is TRBV7-7; D perhaps matches TRBD2 (6 bases). V shed 5 bases and J shed 2 bases, with 15 bases lying between them. The CDR3 extends over 15 amino acids. Germline V lookup: CDR1 SSHAT, CDR2 FNYEAQ (reference sequence). The CDR3 protein is CASSLTFGRQETQYF. CDR3 bases: TGTGCCAGCAGCCTAACCTTCGGGAGACAAGAGACCCAGTACTTC.

The chain carries TRBV5-1 and TRBJ1-1; D gene unclear. The V end lost 0 bases, the J end lost 4 bases, and 16 bases lay between the germline ends. There are 16 residues in the CDR3. Germline-derived CDR1 and CDR2 are SGHRS and YFSETQ. The DNA for the CDR3 is TGCGCCAGCAGCTTGGTTCTTACGGACGGGATCACTGAAGCTTTCTTT. As protein: CASSLVLTDGITEAFF.

Only one count was recorded for this clone. The chain couples TRBV27 to TRBJ2-1; 7 nucleotides agree with TRBD1. The CDR3 extends over 15 amino acids. Germline CDR1 is MNHEY and CDR2 is SMNVEV (reference sequence). The J segment lost 8 bases and the V segment lost 4 bases, leaving 11 bases of the junction unmatched. The CDR3 nucleotides read TGTGCCAGCAGTTCTGACAGGGCCTACTGGGATGAGCAGTTCTTC. It translates to CASSSDRAYWDEQFF.

This chain links TRBV11-3 with TRBJ2-7; 11 nucleotides line up with TRBD2. CDR1 SGHNT and CDR2 YENEEA come from the germline V gene. This CDR3 comprises 17 residues. The trim removed 0 bases at V and 7 bases at J, leaving 11 bases unmatched. The CDR3, as DNA: TGTGCCAGCAGCTTAGATCCCTATTTAGCGGGAGGGCGGGAGCAGTACTTC. Translation gives CASSLDPYLAGGREQYF.

CDR3 DNA: TGTGCTAGTGGTCGCGCCGGGACAGGGCATGGCTACACCTTC. Amino acids: CASGRAGTGHGYTF. The chain carries TRBV12-5 and TRBJ1-2; 9 nucleotides match TRBD1. The CDR3 runs 14 residues. V shed 5 bases, J shed 6 bases, and the junction held 7 bases outside the gene matches. The germline V gene encodes CDR1 LGHNT and CDR2 FRNRAP.

This chain joins TRBV10-1 and TRBJ2-3; tentative D call: TRBD2 (6 bases). Germline V CDR1 and CDR2: WNHNN, SYGVQD (reference sequence). This CDR3 region has 16 residues. V dropped 6 bases and J dropped 3 bases, with 19 bases sitting between them. CDR3: CASSGPPGRGTDTQYF. The DNA for the CDR3 is TGCGCCAGCAGCGGGCCTCCCGGGAGAGGGACAGATACGCAGTATTTT.

This clone was found once. CDR3 sequence reads: CASSRGTGGETQYF. In nucleotides, the CDR3 is TGTGCCAGCAGCCGAGGGACAGGGGGAGAGACCCAGTACTTC. The chain is built from TRBV5-5 and TRBJ2-5; the match to TRBD1 covers 11 bases. Germline V lookup: CDR1 SGHKS, CDR2 YYEKEE (reference sequence). J lost 4 bases, V lost 4 bases, and 3 bases had no gene match. CDR3 length: 14 amino acids. Supplemented by reference TRBV5-5 and TRBJ2-5, the full variable domain reads DAGVTQSPTHLIKTRGQQVTLRCSPISGHKSVSWYQQVLGQGPQFIFQYYEKEERGRGNFPDRFSARQFPNYSSELNVNALLLGDSALYLCASSRGTGGETQYFGPGTRLLVL.

CDR3 bases: TGTGCCAGCAGCCCCAGACTAGCGGGTTGGGGCAATGAGCAGTTCTTC. Translated: CASSPRLAGWGNEQFF. The V gene is TRBV7-8, the J gene TRBJ2-1, with 10 positions matching TRBD2. V gave up 5 bases and J gave up 6 bases; unmatched junction bases: 10. The V gene's germline CDR1 is SGHVS and CDR2 FQNEAQ. This CDR3 contains 16 residues.

The chain is built from TRBV4-2 and TRBJ1-5; D possibly corresponds to TRBD1 (5 bases). Germline values: CDR1 LGHNA, CDR2 YNFKEQ. This CDR3 is built from 16 residues. V lost 0 bases and J 4 bases, leaving 13 bases between the germline ends. The DNA for the CDR3 is TGTGCCAGCAGCCAAGATGGGGCAGAAGGGAATCAGCCCCAGCATTTT. Amino acid sequence: CASSQDGAEGNQPQHF.

This chain uses TRBV7-9 with TRBJ2-1; possibly TRBD2 for D (6 bases). CDR3 length: 16 amino acids. Trimming removed 1 base from V and 0 bases from J, with 10 bases in between. The germline gives CDR1 SEHNR, CDR2 FQNEAQ (reference sequence). CDR3 sequence: CASSLDWRGSYNEQFF. CDR3 DNA sequence: TGTGCCAGCAGCTTAGATTGGAGGGGCTCCTACAATGAGCAGTTCTTC.

This chain connects TRBV6-9 to TRBJ2-2, with 12 bases fitting TRBD2. V shed 0 bases and J 7 bases; nucleotides not matched to a gene: 9. Germline-derived CDR1 and CDR2 are MNHGY and SVAAGI. The CDR3 has 18 residues. The CDR3 nucleotides read TGTGCCAGCAGTTATTCGAGCCTAGCGGGAGGGCGGGACGGGGAGCTGTTTTTT. As protein: CASSYSSLAGGRDGELFF.

J is TRBJ1-2 and V is TRBV7-9; 8 bases are shared with TRBD1. This CDR3 spans 16 amino acids. Germline-derived CDR1 and CDR2 are SEHNR and FQNEAQ (reference sequence). Unmatched junction bases numbered 13, after V lost 3 bases and J lost 7 bases. CDR3 protein: CASSFISDRGVSGYTF. The DNA of the CDR3 is TGTGCCAGCAGCTTCATAAGTGACAGGGGAGTCTCTGGCTACACCTTC. The full variable domain, rest sourced from reference TRBV7-9 and TRBJ1-2, is DTGVSQNPRHKITKRGQNVTFRCDPISEHNRLYWYRQTLGQGPEFLTYFQNEAQLEKSRLLSDRFSAERPKGSFSTLEIQRTEQGDSAMYLCASSFISDRGVSGYTFGSGTRLTVV.

This chain connects TRBV7-2 to TRBJ2-5; TRBD1 agrees at 9 bases. The V and J ends lost 5 bases and 5 bases, in that order; junction bases with no gene match: 12. CDR1 is SGHTA, CDR2 FQGNSA, per germline. The CDR3 runs to 16 residues. The CDR3, as DNA: TGTGCCAGCAGCGCCCTATGGGGGGACAGGGAGGAGACCCAGTACTTC. Protein sequence: CASSALWGDREETQYF.

The table lists this clone with a count of one. The rearrangement uses TRBV2 and TRBJ1-2, with TRBD1 as a possible D gene (5 bases). The V end lost 5 bases, the J end lost 6 bases, and 13 bases lay between the germline ends. CDR3 length: 13 residues. From germline, CDR1 is SNHLY and CDR2 FYNNEI. The chain's CDR3 is CASSRDAGNGYTF. CDR3 nucleotides: TGTGCCAGCAGTAGGGACGCGGGAAATGGCTACACCTTC.

The chain links TRBV5-6 to TRBJ2-7; the D gene is possibly TRBD1 (6 bases). Looked up from germline, CDR1 is SGHDT and CDR2 is YYEEEE. V was pared by 1 base and J by 2 bases, with 7 bases between. The CDR3 is 13 residues long. CDR3 protein: CASSLKGAYEQYF. As DNA, the CDR3 is TGTGCCAGCAGCTTGAAGGGGGCCTACGAGCAGTACTTC.

V is TRBV12-5 and J is TRBJ1-2; D unclear. The germline V and J ends were trimmed by 5 bases and 5 bases, with 12 bases remaining between them. Germline CDR1 reads LGHNT; CDR2 reads FRNRAP. This CDR3 spans 13 amino acids. The CDR3 region has the DNA TGTGCTAGTGGTCCGACTCCGGGGTATGGCTACACCTTC. Translating gives CASGPTPGYGYTF.

The chain couples TRBV30 to TRBJ1-4; a weak D match, TRBD1 (6 bases). The CDR3 covers 15 residues. Trimming shortened V by 0 bases and J by 6 bases, and 14 bases separated the two germline ends. Looked up from germline, CDR1 is GTSNPN and CDR2 is SVGIG (reference sequence). The CDR3 DNA reads TGTGCCTGGAGTGTAGGGGGGGGCTGGGATGAAAAACTGTTTTTT. Amino acids: CAWSVGGGWDEKLFF.

This clone was observed a single time. The V call is TRBV5-4, the J call TRBJ2-2; D may be TRBD2 (5 bases). The CDR3 has 16 residues. V lost 0 bases and J 7 bases, leaving 16 bases between the germline ends. CDR1 SGHNT and CDR2 YYREEE come from the germline V gene (reference sequence). The CDR3 nucleotides are TGTGCCAGCAGCTTGGATCCAGACGACTACTTCGGGGAGCTGTTTTTT. Translating it yields CASSLDPDDYFGELFF.

The V gene is TRBV5-6, the J gene TRBJ2-1, with 9 bases that match TRBD1. V lost 7 bases and J lost 4; bases outside the gene matches: 12. Germline V gene sequence: CDR1 SGHDT, CDR2 YYEEEE. The CDR3 length is 16 residues. CDR3 protein: CASEGWGTGRYNEQFF. The CDR3 DNA reads as TGTGCCAGCGAAGGTTGGGGGACAGGGAGATACAATGAGCAGTTCTTC. Drawing the rest from reference TRBV5-6 and TRBJ2-1, the complete variable domain is DAGVTQSPTHLIKTRGQQVTLRCSPKSGHDTVSWYQQALGQGPQFIFQYYEEEERQRGNFPDRFSGHQFPNYSSELNVNALLLGDSALYLCASEGWGTGRYNEQFFGPGTRLTVL.

The chain is built from TRBV7-8 and TRBJ2-3, with TRBD2 identical over 13 bases. V was clipped by 5 bases and J by 7 bases; unmatched bases: 6. Germline V lookup: CDR1 SGHVS, CDR2 FQNEAQ. CDR3 length equals 15 residues. The CDR3 DNA follows: TGTGCCAGCAGCCCCGGGACTAGCGGGACACATACGCAGTATTTT. This codes for CASSPGTSGTHTQYF.

The rearrangement joins TRBV5-1 to TRBJ2-5; a weak D match, TRBD1 (6 bases). The germline V gene has CDR1 SGHRS and CDR2 YFSETQ. Trimming shortened V by 0 bases and J by 2 bases, and 20 bases separated the two germline ends. This CDR3 has 18 residues. CDR3 nucleotides: TGCGCCAGCAGCTTGGAGGTTGGGACAACTTTTCTTCAAGAGACCCAGTACTTC. Translation gives CASSLEVGTTFLQETQYF.

The rearrangement links TRBV7-6 to TRBJ1-4; D remains ambiguous. The V end lost 1 base, the J end lost 0 bases, and 6 bases lay between the germline ends. From germline, CDR1 is SGHVS and CDR2 FNYEAQ. The CDR3 extends over 15 amino acids. The CDR3 DNA reads as TGTGCCAGCAGCTTAGGAACTGCAACTAATGAAAAACTGTTTTTT. This translates into CASSLGTATNEKLFF.

The chain uses TRBV5-1 and TRBJ1-1; TRBD1 agrees at 8 bases. This CDR3 is built from 14 residues. Unmatched junction bases numbered 4, after V lost 0 bases and J lost 6 bases. Per germline, CDR1 SGHRS and CDR2 YFSETQ. As DNA, the CDR3 is TGCGCCAGCAGCTTGGGGGACAGGTTCCCTGAAGCTTTCTTT. Its translation is CASSLGDRFPEAFF.

The chain joins TRBV5-6 to TRBJ2-2; 13 bases are shared with TRBD2. This CDR3 comprises 16 residues. Germline V gene data show CDR1 as SGHDT and CDR2 as YYEEEE. V shed 4 bases and J 3 bases; nucleotides not matched to a gene: 3. CDR3 amino acids: CASSLGLAGDTGELFF. In DNA, the CDR3 is TGTGCCAGCAGCCTAGGACTAGCGGGGGACACCGGGGAGCTGTTTTTT.

There are a few counts of this clone. The chain combines TRBV7-9 with TRBJ1-2; 10 bases agree with TRBD1. With 5 bases clipped from V and 8 bases from J, the junction kept 11 bases outside the gene matches. Germline lookup yields CDR1 SEHNR and CDR2 FQNEAQ (reference sequence). This CDR3 region has 15 residues. Here the CDR3 reads CASSHDGTGAVGYTF. DNA of the CDR3: TGTGCCAGCAGCCATGACGGGACAGGGGCTGTAGGCTACACCTTC.

The genes are TRBV7-8 and TRBJ2-3; 9 bases align to TRBD2. V shed 7 bases and J 2 bases; nucleotides not matched to a gene: 13. CDR3 length: 17 residues. In germline, CDR1 is SGHVS, CDR2 FQNEAQ. The CDR3 is CASMGGQTSGLTDTQYF. In nucleotides, the CDR3 is TGTGCCAGCATGGGGGGGCAGACTAGCGGCCTCACAGATACGCAGTATTTT.

The rearrangement uses TRBV30 and TRBJ2-6; no reliable D call. The CDR3 is 13 residues long. V lost 4 bases and J 0 bases, leaving 4 bases between the germline ends. Germline loops: CDR1 GTSNPN, CDR2 SVGIG (reference sequence). The DNA of the CDR3 is TGTGCCTGGACAGTCTCTGGGGCCAACGTCCTGACTTTC. This gives the protein CAWTVSGANVLTF.